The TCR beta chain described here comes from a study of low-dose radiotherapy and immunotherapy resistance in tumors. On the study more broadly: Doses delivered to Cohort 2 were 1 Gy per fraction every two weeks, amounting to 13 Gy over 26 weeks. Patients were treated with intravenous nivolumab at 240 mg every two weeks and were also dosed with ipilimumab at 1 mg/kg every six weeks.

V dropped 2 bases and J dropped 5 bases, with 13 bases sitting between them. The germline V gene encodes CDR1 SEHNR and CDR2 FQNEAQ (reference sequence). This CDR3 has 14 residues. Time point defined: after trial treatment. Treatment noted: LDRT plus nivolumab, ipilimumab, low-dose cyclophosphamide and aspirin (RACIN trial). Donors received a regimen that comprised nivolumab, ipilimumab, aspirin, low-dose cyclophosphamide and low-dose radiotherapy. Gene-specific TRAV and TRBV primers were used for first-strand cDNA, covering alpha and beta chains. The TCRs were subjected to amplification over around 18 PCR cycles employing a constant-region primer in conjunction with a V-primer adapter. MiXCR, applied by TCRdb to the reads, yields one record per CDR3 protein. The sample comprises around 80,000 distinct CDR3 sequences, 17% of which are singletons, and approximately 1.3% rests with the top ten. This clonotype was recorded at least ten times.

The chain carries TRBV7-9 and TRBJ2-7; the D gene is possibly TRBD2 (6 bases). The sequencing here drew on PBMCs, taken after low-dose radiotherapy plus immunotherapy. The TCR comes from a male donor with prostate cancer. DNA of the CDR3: TGTGCCAGCAGCTTATACGCTAGCGAGCACGAGCAGTACTTC. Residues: CASSLYASEHEQYF.